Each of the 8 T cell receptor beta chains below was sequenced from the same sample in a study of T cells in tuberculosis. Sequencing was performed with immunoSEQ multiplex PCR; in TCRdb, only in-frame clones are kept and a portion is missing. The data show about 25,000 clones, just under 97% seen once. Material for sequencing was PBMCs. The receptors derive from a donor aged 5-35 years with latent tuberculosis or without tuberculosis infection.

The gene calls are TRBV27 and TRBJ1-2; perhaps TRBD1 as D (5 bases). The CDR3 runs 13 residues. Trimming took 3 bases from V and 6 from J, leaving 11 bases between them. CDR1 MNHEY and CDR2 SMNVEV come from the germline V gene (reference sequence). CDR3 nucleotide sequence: TGTGCCAGCAGTTTCCAGGGATTCGATGGCTACACCTTC. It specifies CASSFQGFDGYTF.

The CDR3 spells CRLQGGTYAFF. CDR3 nucleotide sequence: TGCAGGCTCCAGGGGGGCACGTATGCTTTCTTT. This chain links TRBV20-1 with TRBJ1-1; TRBD1 aligns across 7 bases. From germline, CDR1 is DFQATT and CDR2 SNEGSKA (reference sequence). This CDR3 is built from 11 residues.

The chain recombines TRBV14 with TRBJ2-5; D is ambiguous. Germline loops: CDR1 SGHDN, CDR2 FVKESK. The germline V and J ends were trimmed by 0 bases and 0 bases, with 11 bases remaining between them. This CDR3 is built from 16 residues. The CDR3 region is CASSQEEAPYQETQYF. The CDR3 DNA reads TGTGCCAGCAGCCAAGAAGAGGCGCCGTACCAAGAGACCCAGTACTTC.

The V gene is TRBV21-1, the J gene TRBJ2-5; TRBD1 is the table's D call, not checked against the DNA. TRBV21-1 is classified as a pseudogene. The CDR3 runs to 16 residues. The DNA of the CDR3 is TGTGCCAGCAGCAAAATTTACGACAGGGGGAAAGAGGCCCAGTACTTC. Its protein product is CASSKIYDRGKEAQYF.

The CDR3 loop is CASTDRGSNYEQYF. The CDR3 bases are TGTGCCAGCACGGACAGGGGGAGTAACTACGAGCAGTACTTC. The chain has TRBV6-1 and TRBJ2-7; 10 bases match TRBD1. This CDR3 contains 14 residues. The V and J ends lost 7 bases and 3 bases, in that order; junction bases with no gene match: 6. Germline V lookup: CDR1 MNHNS, CDR2 SASEGT.

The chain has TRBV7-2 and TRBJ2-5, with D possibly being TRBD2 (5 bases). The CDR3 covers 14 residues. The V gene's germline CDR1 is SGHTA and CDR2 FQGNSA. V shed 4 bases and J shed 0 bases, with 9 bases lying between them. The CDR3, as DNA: TGTGCCAGCAGCTATGGACTGTACCAAGAGACCCAGTACTTC. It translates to CASSYGLYQETQYF. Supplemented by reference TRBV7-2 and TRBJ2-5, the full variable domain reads GAGVSQSPSNKVTEKGKDVELRCDPISGHTALYWYRQSLGQGLEFLIYFQGNSAPDKSGLPSDRFSAERTGGSVSTLTIQRTQQEDSAVYLCASSYGLYQETQYFGPGTRLLVL.

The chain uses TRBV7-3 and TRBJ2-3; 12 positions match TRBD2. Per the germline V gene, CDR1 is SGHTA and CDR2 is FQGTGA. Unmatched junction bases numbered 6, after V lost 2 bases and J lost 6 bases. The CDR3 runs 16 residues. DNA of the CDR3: TGTGCCAGCAGCTTAGCTAGCGGGGGGGCCAGTGATACGCAGTATTTT. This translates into CASSLASGGASDTQYF.

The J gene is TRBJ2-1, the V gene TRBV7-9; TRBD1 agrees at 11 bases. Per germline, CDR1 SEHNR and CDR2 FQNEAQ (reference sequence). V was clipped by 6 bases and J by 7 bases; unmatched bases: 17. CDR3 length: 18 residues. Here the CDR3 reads CASSDTDRGRSGWNEQFF. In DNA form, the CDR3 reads TGTGCCAGCAGTGACACGGACAGGGGGCGGTCTGGATGGAATGAGCAGTTCTTC. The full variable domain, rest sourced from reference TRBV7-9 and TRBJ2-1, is DTGVSQNPRHKITKRGQNVTFRCDPISEHNRLYWYRQTLGQGPEFLTYFQNEAQLEKSRLLSDRFSAERPKGSFSTLEIQRTEQGDSAMYLCASSDTDRGRSGWNEQFFGPGTRLTVL.